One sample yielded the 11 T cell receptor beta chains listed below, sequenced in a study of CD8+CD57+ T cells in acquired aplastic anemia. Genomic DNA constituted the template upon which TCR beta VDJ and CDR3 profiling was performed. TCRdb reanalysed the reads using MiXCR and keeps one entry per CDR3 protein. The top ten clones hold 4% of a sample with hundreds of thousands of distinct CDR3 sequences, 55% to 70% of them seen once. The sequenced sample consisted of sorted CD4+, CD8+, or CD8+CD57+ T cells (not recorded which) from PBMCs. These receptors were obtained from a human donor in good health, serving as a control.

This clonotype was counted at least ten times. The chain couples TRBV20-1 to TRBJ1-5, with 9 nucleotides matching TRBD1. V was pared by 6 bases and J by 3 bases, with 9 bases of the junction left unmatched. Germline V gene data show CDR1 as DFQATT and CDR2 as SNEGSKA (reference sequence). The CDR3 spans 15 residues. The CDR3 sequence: CSATTGTGSNQPQHF. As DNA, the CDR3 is TGCAGTGCCACAACGGGGACAGGGTCCAATCAGCCCCAGCATTTT.

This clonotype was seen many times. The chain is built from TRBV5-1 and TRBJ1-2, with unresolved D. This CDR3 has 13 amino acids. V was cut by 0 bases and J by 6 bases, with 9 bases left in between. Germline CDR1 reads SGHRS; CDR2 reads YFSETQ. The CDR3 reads CASSLDSMNGYTF. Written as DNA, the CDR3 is TGCGCCAGCAGCTTGGACAGCATGAATGGCTACACCTTC. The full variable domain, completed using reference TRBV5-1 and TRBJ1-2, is KAGVTQTPRYLIKTRGQQVTLSCSPISGHRSVSWYQQTPGQGLQFLFEYFSETQRNKGNFPGRFSGRQFSNSRSEMNVSTLELGDSALYLCASSLDSMNGYTFGSGTRLTVV.

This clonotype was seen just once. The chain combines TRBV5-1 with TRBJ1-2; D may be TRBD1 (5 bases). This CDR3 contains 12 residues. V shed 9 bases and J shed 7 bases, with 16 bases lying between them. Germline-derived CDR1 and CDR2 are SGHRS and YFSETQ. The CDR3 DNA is TGCGCCACAACAATGCCCGGGGGTGGCTACACCTTC. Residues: CATTMPGGGYTF.

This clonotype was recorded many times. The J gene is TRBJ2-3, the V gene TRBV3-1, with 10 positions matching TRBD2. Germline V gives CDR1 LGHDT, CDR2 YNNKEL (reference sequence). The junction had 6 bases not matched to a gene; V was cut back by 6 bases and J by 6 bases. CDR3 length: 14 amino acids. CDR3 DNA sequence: TGTGCCAGCAGGAGCGGGGGGGCCTCGGATACGCAGTATTTT. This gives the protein CASRSGGASDTQYF.

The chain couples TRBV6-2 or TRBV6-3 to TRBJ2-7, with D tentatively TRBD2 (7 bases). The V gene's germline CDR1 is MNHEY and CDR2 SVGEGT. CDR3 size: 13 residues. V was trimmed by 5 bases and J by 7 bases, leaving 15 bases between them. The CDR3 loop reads CASSDPGGREQYF. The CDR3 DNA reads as TGTGCCAGCAGTGATCCGGGGGGCAGAGAGCAGTACTTC.

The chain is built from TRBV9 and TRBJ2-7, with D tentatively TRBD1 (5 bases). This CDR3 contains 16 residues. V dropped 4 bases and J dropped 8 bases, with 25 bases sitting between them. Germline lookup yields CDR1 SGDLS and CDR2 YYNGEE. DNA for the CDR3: TGTGCCAGCAGCCCACTTGGTTCGCAGGGAACCTGCCAGCAGTACTTC. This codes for CASSPLGSQGTCQQYF.

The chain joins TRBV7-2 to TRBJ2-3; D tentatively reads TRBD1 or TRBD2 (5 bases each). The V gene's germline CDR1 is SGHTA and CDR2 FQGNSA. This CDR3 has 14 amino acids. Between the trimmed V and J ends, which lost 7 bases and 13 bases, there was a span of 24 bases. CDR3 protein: CASNRGAALNTEYF. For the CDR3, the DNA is TGTGCCAGCAACAGAGGGGCGGCGCTTAATACTGAGTATTTT.

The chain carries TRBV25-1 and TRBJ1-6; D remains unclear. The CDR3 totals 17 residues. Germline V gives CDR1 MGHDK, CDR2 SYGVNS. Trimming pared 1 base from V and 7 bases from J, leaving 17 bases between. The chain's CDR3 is CASSEWQASGRNSPLHF. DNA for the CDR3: TGTGCCAGCAGTGAATGGCAGGCTTCGGGTAGAAATTCACCCCTCCACTTT.

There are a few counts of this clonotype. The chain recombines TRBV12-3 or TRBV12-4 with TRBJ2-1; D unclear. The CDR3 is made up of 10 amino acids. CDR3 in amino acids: CASGYNEQFF. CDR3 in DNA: TGTGCTAGTGGTTACAATGAGCAGTTCTTC.

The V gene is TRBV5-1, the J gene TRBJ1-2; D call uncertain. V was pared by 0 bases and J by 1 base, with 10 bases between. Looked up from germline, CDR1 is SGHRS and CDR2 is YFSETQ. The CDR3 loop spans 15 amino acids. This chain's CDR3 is CASSLEVPYNYGYTF. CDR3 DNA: TGCGCCAGCAGCTTGGAAGTTCCTTATAACTATGGCTACACCTTC.

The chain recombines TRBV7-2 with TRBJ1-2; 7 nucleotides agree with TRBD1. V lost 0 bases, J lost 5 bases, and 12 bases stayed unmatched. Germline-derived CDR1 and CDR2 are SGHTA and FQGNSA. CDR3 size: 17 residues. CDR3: CASSLALERGQTYGYTF. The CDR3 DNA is TGTGCCAGCAGCTTAGCGCTCGAACGGGGACAGACATATGGCTACACCTTC.